One sample yielded the 26 T cell receptor beta chains listed below, sequenced in a study of blood T cell repertoires in COVID-19. TCRdb's copy holds only in-frame clones and misses some; the assay was immunoSEQ multiplex PCR. The data show about 87,000 clones, 80% to 90% seen once. The sample was peripheral blood. The receptor set was obtained from a woman older than 75 with acute or convalescent COVID-19.

This CDR3 is CASSLETPADTQYF. CDR3 sequence (DNA): TGTGCCAGCAGCTTAGAGACTCCCGCCGATACGCAGTATTTT. This chain joins TRBV7-2 and TRBJ2-3; D is ambiguous. Trimming shortened V by 1 base and J by 6 bases, and 11 bases separated the two germline ends. The CDR3 contains 14 residues. Germline CDR1 is SGHTA and CDR2 is FQGNSA.

CDR3 nucleotides: TGCAGTGCTAGTGCCGGGATCAACACAGATACGCAGTATTTT. Residues: CSASAGINTDTQYF. The chain has TRBV20-1 and TRBJ2-3; tentatively, D is TRBD2 (5 bases). Germline values: CDR1 DFQATT, CDR2 SNEGSKA (reference sequence). V was shortened by 3 bases and J by 2 bases, with 12 bases between the two germline ends. This CDR3 has 14 amino acids.

The chain has TRBV4-2 and TRBJ1-6; TRBD1 matches 12 bases. CDR3 length equals 20 residues. The V gene end was trimmed by 0 bases and the J gene end by 0 bases; junction bases not matched to a gene: 6. Looked up from germline, CDR1 is LGHNA and CDR2 is YNFKEQ. The CDR3 region is CASSQDRDRGLGSYNSPLHF. For the CDR3, the DNA is TGTGCCAGCAGCCAAGATAGGGACAGGGGGCTCGGCTCCTATAATTCACCCCTCCACTTT.

The V gene is TRBV12-5, the J gene TRBJ1-4; D is unresolved. V was shortened by 2 bases and J by 7 bases, with 17 bases between the two germline ends. This CDR3 is 16 amino acids long. The germline gives CDR1 LGHNT, CDR2 FRNRAP. CDR3 residues: CASGLNPTSRGEKLFF. CDR3 in DNA: TGTGCTAGTGGTTTGAACCCGACATCCCGGGGTGAAAAACTGTTTTTT.

The V and J genes are TRBV9 and TRBJ1-6; D is perhaps TRBD1 (6 bases). The V end was cut by 4 bases, the J end by 9 bases, with 20 bases between. Germline CDR1 and CDR2: SGDLS and YYNGEE. This CDR3 is 16 amino acids long. DNA of the CDR3: TGTGCCAGCAGCCCAGAAGGGGGAATTAGGCCTTCACCCCTCCACTTT. It encodes CASSPEGGIRPSPLHF.

CDR3 in amino acids: CASTWVLAGGQFYNEQFF. The CDR3 DNA follows: TGTGCCAGCACCTGGGTGCTAGCGGGGGGGCAGTTCTACAATGAGCAGTTCTTC. This chain links TRBV5-6 with TRBJ2-1, with TRBD2 identical over 12 bases. CDR3 length equals 18 residues. Germline V lookup: CDR1 SGHDT, CDR2 YYEEEE. J lost 3 bases, V lost 6 bases, and 13 bases had no gene match.

This clone was seen only a few times. The same CDR3 is also encoded by other DNA sequences in this sample. The CDR3 is CAISGTGGNTEAFF. DNA for the CDR3: TGTGCCATCAGTGGGACAGGGGGGAACACTGAAGCTTTCTTT. The genes are TRBV10-3 and TRBJ1-1, with 10 bases matching TRBD1. In germline, CDR1 is ENHRY, CDR2 SYGVKD. V trimming: 4 bases; J trimming: 1 base; junction bases outside the gene matches: 0. CDR3 length equals 14 residues.

The V call is TRBV11-3, the J call TRBJ2-1, with D unclear. Germline CDR1 reads SGHNT; CDR2 reads YENEEA. The ends were cut back, 3 bases at V and 5 bases at J, with 8 bases in the middle. The CDR3 is made up of 13 amino acids. The CDR3 bases are TGTGCCAGCAGCTTGGGCAGAAACAATGAGCAGTTCTTC. It specifies CASSLGRNNEQFF. Full variable domain (missing parts from reference TRBV11-3 and TRBJ2-1): EAGVVQSPRYKIIEKKQPVAFWCNPISGHNTLYWYLQNLGQGPELLIRYENEEAVDDSQLPKDRFSAERLKGVDSTLKIQPAELGDSAVYLCASSLGRNNEQFFGPGTRLTVL.

The chain combines TRBV2 with TRBJ2-1; 7 bases line up with TRBD2. In germline, CDR1 is SNHLY, CDR2 FYNNEI. The CDR3 length is 13 residues. V gave up 0 bases and J gave up 9 bases; unmatched junction bases: 2. CDR3 nucleotides: TGTGCCAGCAGTGAAGCGCAGCGGGGTGAGCAGTTCTTC. Residues: CASSEAQRGEQFF.

The gene calls are TRBV7-2 and TRBJ2-1; 14 nucleotides match TRBD2. V lost 6 bases and J lost 5; bases outside the gene matches: 0. The germline V gene encodes CDR1 SGHTA and CDR2 FQGNSA. The CDR3 totals 14 residues. The CDR3 is CASRGLAGDNEQFF. The CDR3, as DNA: TGTGCCAGCAGGGGACTAGCGGGAGACAATGAGCAGTTCTTC.

The rearrangement uses TRBV19 and TRBJ1-1; unclear D gene. Germline CDR1 LNHDA, CDR2 SQIVND (reference sequence). Trimming cost V 2 bases and J 4 bases, with 11 bases left between them. The CDR3 runs to 14 residues. The CDR3 here is CASSIRGIGTEAFF. The CDR3, as DNA: TGTGCCAGTAGTATACGGGGAATCGGCACTGAAGCTTTCTTT. Full variable domain (missing parts from reference TRBV19 and TRBJ1-1): DGGITQSPKYLFRKEGQNVTLSCEQNLNHDAMYWYRQDPGQGLRLIYYSQIVNDFQKGDIAEGYSVSREKKESFPLTVTSAQKNPTAFYLCASSIRGIGTEAFFGQGTRLTVV.

The chain uses TRBV6-5 and TRBJ2-5; unclear D gene. CDR1 and CDR2 from the germline V gene are MNHEY and SVGAGI. Between the trimmed V and J ends, which lost 0 bases and 2 bases, there was a span of 7 bases. This CDR3 has 14 residues. The CDR3 reads CASSYSAVQETQYF. In nucleotides, the CDR3 is TGTGCCAGCAGTTACTCTGCGGTACAAGAGACCCAGTACTTC.

The chain recombines TRBV30 with TRBJ2-3; 7 nucleotides align to TRBD1. CDR1 is GTSNPN, CDR2 SVGIG, per germline (reference sequence). Germline trimming cut 0 bases from V and 6 bases from J; bases unmatched to any gene: 6. The CDR3 length is 14 residues. This CDR3 reads CAWSVQGMRDTQYF. The CDR3 bases are TGTGCCTGGAGTGTACAGGGGATGAGGGATACGCAGTATTTT.

This clone was detected only once. The V gene is TRBV25-1, the J gene TRBJ2-4; D is possibly TRBD2 (5 bases). Trimming took off 4 bases at V and 8 bases at J, with 18 bases between the two ends. The germline gives CDR1 MGHDK, CDR2 SYGVNS. The CDR3 is made up of 15 amino acids. The CDR3 is CASSGSRGIGDIQYF. As DNA, the CDR3 is TGTGCCAGCAGTGGATCCCGGGGAATTGGGGACATTCAGTACTTC. Looking up the rest from reference TRBV25-1 and TRBJ2-4 gives the full variable domain: EADIYQTPRYLVIGTGKKITLECSQTMGHDKMYWYQQDPGMELHLIHYSYGVNSTEKGDLSSESTVSRIRTEHFPLTLESARPSHTSQYLCASSGSRGIGDIQYFGAGTRLSVL.

This rearrangement joins TRBV18 to TRBJ2-5, with 7 bases that match TRBD2. V was pared by 4 bases and J by 4 bases, with 9 bases of the junction left unmatched. Per germline, CDR1 KGHSH and CDR2 LQKENI. This CDR3 contains 15 residues. The CDR3 here is CASSRTSVRPETQYF. The DNA for the CDR3 is TGTGCCAGCTCACGAACTAGCGTGAGGCCAGAGACCCAGTACTTC.

This chain links TRBV5-1 with TRBJ2-3; 10 bases are a match to TRBD2. The trim removed 4 bases at V and 2 bases at J, leaving 10 bases unmatched. The CDR3 contains 17 residues. Germline CDR1 SGHRS, CDR2 YFSETQ. CDR3 in amino acids: CASSRTSGAAPTDTQYF. The DNA for the CDR3 is TGCGCCAGCAGCCGGACTAGCGGAGCGGCCCCCACAGATACGCAGTATTTT.

The chain carries TRBV10-2 and TRBJ1-1; a possible D gene is TRBD1 (5 bases). The germline V gene encodes CDR1 WSHSY and CDR2 SAAADI. There are 13 residues in the CDR3. Trimming stripped 7 bases from V and 5 bases from J, with 14 bases between. The CDR3 is CASTEGIGTEAFF. DNA of the CDR3: TGCGCCAGCACGGAGGGGATAGGGACTGAAGCTTTCTTT.

V usage is TRBV7-9 and J usage is TRBJ2-7; D is unresolved. This CDR3 comprises 12 residues. V lost 5 bases and J lost 2, with 7 bases in between. CDR1 is SEHNR, CDR2 FQNEAQ, per germline (reference sequence). The CDR3: CASSPSPYEQYF. The CDR3 bases are TGTGCCAGCAGCCCATCCCCCTACGAGCAGTACTTC.

The V gene is TRBV4-2, the J gene TRBJ2-7, with D tentatively TRBD2 (6 bases). The CDR3 sequence is 12 residues long. V lost 7 bases and J 6 bases, leaving 13 bases between the germline ends. Germline CDR1 is LGHNA and CDR2 is YNFKEQ. The CDR3 coding sequence is TGTGCCAGCACCCCGGGAGCTAGCGAGCAGTACTTC. Encoded protein: CASTPGASEQYF.

This clone was recorded only once. V gene TRBV7-2 combines with J gene TRBJ1-4, with a tentative D call TRBD1 (5 bases). The CDR3 is 15 amino acids. V shed 1 base and J shed 10 bases, with 16 bases lying between them. Germline CDR1 is SGHTA and CDR2 is FQGNSA. The CDR3 nucleotides read TGTGCCAGCAGCTTAGTTGGAGGGGTGTCGGGAAAACTGTTTTTT. Protein product: CASSLVGGVSGKLFF.

The rearrangement uses TRBV5-5 and TRBJ2-3; TRBD2 matches 9 bases. In germline, CDR1 is SGHKS, CDR2 YYEKEE (reference sequence). V lost 1 base to trimming and J lost 4 bases; unmatched junction nucleotides: 4. CDR3 size: 15 residues. The CDR3 reads CASSLSSGSPDTQYF. DNA for the CDR3: TGTGCCAGCAGCTTGAGTAGCGGGAGCCCAGATACGCAGTATTTT.

This sequence joins TRBV10-3 and TRBJ1-2; tentative D call: TRBD1 (5 bases). The V gene lost 2 bases and the J gene lost 2 bases, with 6 bases spanning the gap. In germline, CDR1 is ENHRY, CDR2 SYGVKD. CDR3 length: 13 residues. CDR3 loop: CAISEGQNYGYTF. DNA of the CDR3: TGTGCCATCAGTGAGGGACAAAACTATGGCTACACCTTC.

The chain has TRBV18 and TRBJ1-5; D gene uncertain. The CDR3 consists of 15 residues. V lost 4 bases, J lost 4 bases, and 14 bases lay in between. Germline CDR1 KGHSH, CDR2 LQKENI. In DNA form, the CDR3 reads TGTGCCAGCTCACTGGGTAGCGGGATTAATCAGCCCCAGCATTTT. This codes for CASSLGSGINQPQHF. Supplemented by reference TRBV18 and TRBJ1-5, the full variable domain reads NAGVMQNPRHLVRRRGQEARLRCSPMKGHSHVYWYRQLPEEGLKFMVYLQKENIIDESGMPKERFSAEFPKEGPSILRIQQVVRGDSAAYFCASSLGSGINQPQHFGDGTRLSIL.

This clone has more than one count but fewer than ten. The chain couples TRBV7-3 to TRBJ2-1; TRBD2 matches 14 bases. The CDR3 runs to 16 residues. J was trimmed by 8 bases and V by 3 bases; bases with no gene match: 6. The germline V gene encodes CDR1 SGHTA and CDR2 FQGTGA. CDR3 amino acids: CASSLEGTSGSYEQFF. The CDR3 DNA follows: TGTGCCAGCAGCTTGGAGGGGACTAGCGGGAGTTATGAGCAGTTCTTC.

This rearrangement joins TRBV5-1 to TRBJ1-1; 7 bases fit TRBD1. V lost 4 bases, J lost 1 base, and 4 bases stayed unmatched. Germline V gene sequence: CDR1 SGHRS, CDR2 YFSETQ. The CDR3 has 14 amino acids. CDR3 nucleotides: TGCGCCAGCAGCCCTCGACAGGGGAACACTGAAGCTTTCTTT. Protein product: CASSPRQGNTEAFF. Full variable domain (remainder filled in from reference TRBV5-1 and TRBJ1-1): KAGVTQTPRYLIKTRGQQVTLSCSPISGHRSVSWYQQTPGQGLQFLFEYFSETQRNKGNFPGRFSGRQFSNSRSEMNVSTLELGDSALYLCASSPRQGNTEAFFGQGTRLTVV.

The chain employs TRBV29-1 and TRBJ2-7, with a tentative D call TRBD2 (5 bases). The CDR3 is 13 residues long. V dropped 6 bases and J dropped 0 bases, with 12 bases sitting between them. Germline V CDR1 and CDR2: SQVTM, ANQGSEA. Here the CDR3 DNA reads TGCAGCGTGGGAGACTGGAGCTCCTACGAGCAGTACTTC. It specifies CSVGDWSSYEQYF.